This T cell receptor beta chain was documented in a study of blood T cell repertoires in COVID-19 (TCRdb year 2020). Notes on the research overall: Samples from collaborators originated in the United States, Italy and Spain and spanned both the acute and convalescent phases of COVID-19. The prospective study material was composed of cDNA or gDNA derived from T cells, B-cell-depleted T cells, or PBMCs. Deeply sampled blood TCRbeta repertoires from subjects exposed to, actively infected with, or recovered from COVID-19 were included in the dataset. The repertoires were made available in a free public database intended to serve as a resource for research on the immune response to SARS-CoV-2. Samples were obtained from the ongoing ImmuneRACE study (first 160 participants) and from roughly 1,300 subjects provided by 6 global collaborators. Nearly every sample came with metadata listing a de-identified subject ID, COVID-19 status, age in years and sex. Where HLA class I and class II types were available, the types were taken from metadata supplied by the sample provider, not from assay-based typing.

The immunoSEQ Assay, a bias-controlled multiplex PCR, was used to amplify TCRbeta CDR3 regions from genomic DNA. In the original analysis: The number of nucleated cells in each sample was estimated from the amplification of reference gene primers within the assay. Sequence reads were collapsed and filtered to measure the absolute abundance of every unique TCRbeta CDR3 rearrangement. For each sample, productive Simpson clonality was calculated as the square root of Simpson's diversity index over productive rearrangements. What TCRdb holds here is the immuneACCESS table cut down to in-frame rearrangements. Part of the clones is not present; checked against another copy, under half of the missing clones reflect an unresolved V gene, and the others are unexplained. Clonal size and the V and J genes are those of that table, whereas D and trimming came from the DNA. The sample contains some 250,000 clones, about 70% of them found a single time. The ten largest clones represent 2.5% to 4% of the sample.

The collaborating institutions used their own protocols to collect whole blood in K2EDTA tubes. For TCRbeta analysis, collaborators shipped samples in one of three forms: frozen whole blood, isolated PBMCs, or DNA extracted from either of those sample types. Trimming takes 6 bases from V and 2 bases from J, and the germline ends sit 7 bases apart. From a lookup of the germline V gene (reference sequence), CDR1 and CDR2 are DFQATT and SNEGSKA. Inclusive of the bounding cysteine and phenylalanine, the CDR3 is 11 residues long. Only the CDR3 DNA is retained, 33 bases long and in frame from the first base. This clone was seen more than once but under ten times. The antigen this receptor binds is unknown. The record has no base qualities; no much larger clone is one base away. Other DNA sequences in the same sample also yield this CDR3. What the study reported, not specific to this receptor: Clinical and demographic metadata were provided uncurated, with the amount varying by source and participant.

The rearranged segments are TRBV20-1 and TRBJ1-1, with the D segment identity uncertain. This receptor was identified in a woman older than 75 with acute or convalescent COVID-19. Sequenced input: peripheral blood. DNA sequence: TGCAGTGCAGAGGGTAACACTGAAGCTTTCTTT. Its translation reads: CSAEGNTEAFF.